Listed below are T cell receptor beta chains from one sample, sequenced in a study of preoperative IRX-2 immunotherapy in early breast cancer. TCRdb's table, derived via immunoSEQ multiplex PCR, lists solely in-frame clones and lacks some. The data show about 98,000 clones, roughly 90% seen once. The sample was tumor tissue, taken after IRX-2 immunotherapy. These receptors all stem from a human donor with breast cancer. Both conserved end residues are part of each CDR3. Fields, in order: CDR3 length, D gene, V gene, J gene, CDR3 protein. A D gene is named only where the DNA matches it firmly.

length: 16; D: NA; V: TRBV12-5; J: TRBJ1-1; CDR3: CASGLDPARIDTEAFF
length: 14; D: TRBD1; V: TRBV19; J: TRBJ1-2; CDR3: CASSSQGAEYGYTF
length: 16; D: TRBD1; V: TRBV6-1; J: TRBJ2-1; CDR3: CASSEAWGQAYNEQFF
length: 14; D: NA; V: TRBV7-5; J: TRBJ2-5; CDR3: CASSSDHYKETQYF
length: 13; D: NA; V: TRBV6-8; J: TRBJ2-2; CDR3: CASEGINTGELFF
length: 12; D: NA; V: TRBV6-8; J: TRBJ2-2; CDR3: CAIRDNPGELFF
length: 14; D: NA; V: TRBV15; J: TRBJ1-2; CDR3: CATMAGDLDYGYTF
length: 17; D: TRBD1; V: TRBV18; J: TRBJ2-6; CDR3: CASSGTGQNSGANVLTF
length: 14; D: NA; V: TRBV28; J: TRBJ1-4; CDR3: CASRNAPGGEKLFF
length: 13; D: TRBD1; V: TRBV30; J: TRBJ2-7; CDR3: CAWNARTGGEQYF
length: 16; D: NA; V: TRBV6-1; J: TRBJ1-1; CDR3: CASSEAAAIMNTEAFF
length: 12; D: NA; V: TRBV4-1; J: TRBJ2-1; CDR3: CASSLLNNEQFF
length: 16; D: NA; V: TRBV5-1; J: TRBJ2-2; CDR3: CASSPGGFGGTGELFF
length: 16; D: TRBD1; V: TRBV10-2; J: TRBJ1-1; CDR3: CASSESTRGLNTEAFF
length: 14; D: NA; V: TRBV5-1; J: TRBJ1-4; CDR3: CASSPTGLNEKLFF
length: 14; D: NA; V: TRBV18; J: TRBJ1-2; CDR3: CASSLFNVNYGYTF
length: 19; D: NA; V: TRBV28; J: TRBJ2-3; CDR3: CASSFPQGKPPASTDTQYF
length: 15; D: NA; V: TRBV19; J: TRBJ2-7; CDR3: CASSLGPPGPYEQYF
length: 13; D: TRBD1; V: TRBV10-2; J: TRBJ1-1; CDR3: CASRRQGDTEAFF
length: 14; D: TRBD2; V: TRBV6-7; J: TRBJ2-1; CDR3: CASSRGTSRNEQFF
length: 12; D: NA; V: TRBV6-4; J: TRBJ1-2; CDR3: CAISDPADGYTF
length: 16; D: TRBD1; V: TRBV5-1; J: TRBJ2-7; CDR3: CASSLHLPGQGDEQYF
length: 14; D: NA; V: TRBV2; J: TRBJ2-2; CDR3: CASSEKVNTGELFF
length: 15; D: NA; V: TRBV5-1; J: TRBJ1-1; CDR3: CASSSRDGENTEAFF
length: 14; D: TRBD2; V: TRBV28; J: TRBJ2-7; CDR3: CASSLSGRALEQYF
length: 15; D: NA; V: TRBV22-1; J: TRBJ2-5; CDR3: CATSDPADSQETQYF
length: 15; D: NA; V: TRBV28; J: TRBJ1-1; CDR3: CASIKPGRPNTEAFF
length: 12; D: NA; V: TRBV10-2; J: TRBJ2-1; CDR3: CASSPTDNEQFF
length: 16; D: NA; V: TRBV5-1; J: TRBJ1-3; CDR3: CASSLDGRASGNTIYF
length: 14; D: NA; V: TRBV15; J: TRBJ2-7; CDR3: CATSSFLGANEQYF
length: 17; D: TRBD2; V: TRBV5-1; J: TRBJ2-2; CDR3: CASSPGLAATNTGELFF
length: 14; D: NA; V: TRBV7-2; J: TRBJ2-2; CDR3: CASSLSGGTGELFF
length: 15; D: NA; V: TRBV11-3; J: TRBJ2-1; CDR3: CASSLAGLLYNEQFF
length: 15; D: NA; V: TRBV15; J: TRBJ2-5; CDR3: CATSRDQRFQETQYF
length: 14; D: NA; V: TRBV28; J: TRBJ1-2; CDR3: CASSLFRLGYGYTF
length: 15; D: NA; V: TRBV15; J: TRBJ1-5; CDR3: CATSMLWGHDQPQHF
length: 13; D: TRBD1; V: TRBV6-8; J: TRBJ1-1; CDR3: CASNWDSRNEAFF
length: 16; D: TRBD2; V: TRBV5-1; J: TRBJ2-2; CDR3: CASSFDLAGSAGELFF